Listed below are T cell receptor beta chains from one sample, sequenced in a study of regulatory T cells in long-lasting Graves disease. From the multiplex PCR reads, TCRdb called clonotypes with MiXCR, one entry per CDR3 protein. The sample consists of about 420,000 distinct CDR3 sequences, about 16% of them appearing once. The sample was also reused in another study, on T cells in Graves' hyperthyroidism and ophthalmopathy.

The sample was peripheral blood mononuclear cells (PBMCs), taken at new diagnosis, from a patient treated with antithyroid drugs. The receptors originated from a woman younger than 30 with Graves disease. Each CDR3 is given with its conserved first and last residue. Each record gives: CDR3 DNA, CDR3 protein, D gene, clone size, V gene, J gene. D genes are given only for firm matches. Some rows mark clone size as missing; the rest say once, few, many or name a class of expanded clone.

CDR3nt: TGCAGCGTCCCTAGTTTTTTCACAGATACGCAGTATTTT
CDR3aa: CSVPSFFTDTQYF
d_gene: .
abundance: many
v_gene: TRBV29-1
j_gene: TRBJ2-3

CDR3nt: TGCGCCAGCAGCCAAGTTCTAAGCGGAAATCCGGGGGAGCAGTACTTC
CDR3aa: CASSQVLSGNPGEQYF
d_gene: .
abundance: many
v_gene: TRBV4-1
j_gene: TRBJ2-7

CDR3nt: TGTGCCAGCAGCTTGACCAGGGGGCTGAGCAATGAGCAGTTCTTC
CDR3aa: CASSLTRGLSNEQFF
d_gene: TRBD1
abundance: many
v_gene: TRBV7-8
j_gene: TRBJ2-1

CDR3nt: TGTGCCAGCAGCTCCCTAGCGGGAGGCGCCCTTAATGAGCAGTTCTTC
CDR3aa: CASSSLAGGALNEQFF
d_gene: TRBD2
abundance: many
v_gene: TRBV11-2
j_gene: TRBJ2-1

CDR3nt: TGTGCCAGCAGACCGAGGACAGGGAGGTCCTACAATGAGCAGTTCTTC
CDR3aa: CASRPRTGRSYNEQFF
d_gene: TRBD1
abundance: many
v_gene: TRBV11-2
j_gene: TRBJ2-1

CDR3nt: TGTGCCAGCAGAGACAGAGGCGTGAACGGGGAGCTGTTTTTT
CDR3aa: CASRDRGVNGELFF
d_gene: .
abundance: .
v_gene: TRBV12-3/TRBV12-4
j_gene: TRBJ2-2

CDR3nt: TGTGCCACCAGTGGCAAACTAGCGGGAGGCAGTTACAATGAGCAGTTCTTC
CDR3aa: CATSGKLAGGSYNEQFF
d_gene: TRBD2
abundance: .
v_gene: TRBV24-1
j_gene: TRBJ2-1

CDR3nt: TGTGCCACCAGCAGAGTATTCGGAACAGGGACTCAGCCCCAGCATTTT
CDR3aa: CATSRVFGTGTQPQHF
d_gene: .
abundance: .
v_gene: TRBV15
j_gene: TRBJ1-5

CDR3nt: TGTGCCAGCATGGTACTGGAGACCCAGTACTTC
CDR3aa: CASMVLETQYF
d_gene: .
abundance: .
v_gene: TRBV6-1
j_gene: TRBJ2-5

CDR3nt: TGTGCCAGCAGCTTAGGCGGTGCGGGACGCACAGATACGCAGTATTTT
CDR3aa: CASSLGGAGRTDTQYF
d_gene: .
abundance: many
v_gene: TRBV7-9
j_gene: TRBJ2-3

CDR3nt: TGTGCCAGCTCACCAAGGACTAGTATCTACAATGAGCAGTTCTTC
CDR3aa: CASSPRTSIYNEQFF
d_gene: TRBD2
abundance: few
v_gene: TRBV18
j_gene: TRBJ2-1

CDR3nt: TGTGCCAGCAGCCGGGACATCGATGGCTACACCTTC
CDR3aa: CASSRDIDGYTF
d_gene: .
abundance: few
v_gene: TRBV14
j_gene: TRBJ1-2

CDR3nt: TGTGCCAGCAGTGAACTAGCGGGAGTGGTCGCCGAGCAGTACTTC
CDR3aa: CASSELAGVVAEQYF
d_gene: TRBD2
abundance: .
v_gene: TRBV25-1
j_gene: TRBJ2-7

CDR3nt: TGTGCCAGCAGCCAAGATTGGATAGGCAACGAGCAGTACTTC
CDR3aa: CASSQDWIGNEQYF
d_gene: .
abundance: .
v_gene: TRBV3-1
j_gene: TRBJ2-7

CDR3nt: TGTGCCAGCAGCTTAGAGGCAGGGGTCATGAACACTGAAGCTTTCTTT
CDR3aa: CASSLEAGVMNTEAFF
d_gene: .
abundance: many
v_gene: TRBV7-9
j_gene: TRBJ1-1

CDR3nt: TGTGCCAGCAGTTCACAAAGCGGGTCCTACAATGAGCAGTTCTTC
CDR3aa: CASSSQSGSYNEQFF
d_gene: .
abundance: many
v_gene: TRBV12-3/TRBV12-4
j_gene: TRBJ2-1

CDR3nt: TGTGCCAGCAGCTTATATGCACTCTACAATGAGCAGTTCTTC
CDR3aa: CASSLYALYNEQFF
d_gene: .
abundance: many
v_gene: TRBV7-3
j_gene: TRBJ2-1

CDR3nt: TGTGCCAGCAGCGCAACAGGGGGCTACGAGCAGTACTTC
CDR3aa: CASSATGGYEQYF
d_gene: TRBD1
abundance: many
v_gene: TRBV7-3
j_gene: TRBJ2-7

CDR3nt: TGCAGCGTTGTAGGGGGTGTGGCCGAACCTTATGGCTACACCTTC
CDR3aa: CSVVGGVAEPYGYTF
d_gene: .
abundance: .
v_gene: TRBV29-1
j_gene: TRBJ1-2

CDR3nt: TGTGCCAGCAGGCGAACTACCACAGATACGCAGTATTTT
CDR3aa: CASRRTTTDTQYF
d_gene: .
abundance: many
v_gene: TRBV12-3/TRBV12-4
j_gene: TRBJ2-3

CDR3nt: TGTGCCAGCAGTTTCAGATCCACAGATACGCAGTATTTT
CDR3aa: CASSFRSTDTQYF
d_gene: .
abundance: many
v_gene: TRBV28
j_gene: TRBJ2-3

CDR3nt: TGTGCCAGCAGCTTGGGACAGGGCGGCGTGAGGGAGCAGTACTTC
CDR3aa: CASSLGQGGVREQYF
d_gene: TRBD1
abundance: many
v_gene: TRBV5-6
j_gene: TRBJ2-7

CDR3nt: TGTGCCAGCAGTGCGGACAACTTGGGCTACACCTTC
CDR3aa: CASSADNLGYTF
d_gene: .
abundance: few
v_gene: TRBV6-1
j_gene: TRBJ1-2

CDR3nt: TGTGCCAGCAGTGAATACAGGGGAGGCACAGATACGCAGTATTTT
CDR3aa: CASSEYRGGTDTQYF
d_gene: .
abundance: .
v_gene: TRBV25-1
j_gene: TRBJ2-3

CDR3nt: TGTGCCAGCAGCTTCTACTATGGCTACACCTTC
CDR3aa: CASSFYYGYTF
d_gene: .
abundance: few
v_gene: TRBV7-2
j_gene: TRBJ1-2

CDR3nt: TGTGCCAGCAGTGCGGGACAGGCCCGGGAGACCCAGTACTTC
CDR3aa: CASSAGQARETQYF
d_gene: TRBD1
abundance: .
v_gene: TRBV6-1
j_gene: TRBJ2-5

CDR3nt: TGTGCCAGTACCCGCGGGCTAGCGGGGAACACCGGGGAGCTGTTTTTT
CDR3aa: CASTRGLAGNTGELFF
d_gene: TRBD2
abundance: .
v_gene: TRBV19
j_gene: TRBJ2-2

CDR3nt: TGTGCCAGCAGTGAAGCGGACAGGGGAAGTCGGTACTTC
CDR3aa: CASSEADRGSRYF
d_gene: TRBD1
abundance: few
v_gene: TRBV6-2/TRBV6-3
j_gene: TRBJ2-7

CDR3nt: TGTGCCAGCAGCTCACCCTCTCTGGCGGGAAGCAACGAGCAGTACTTC
CDR3aa: CASSSPSLAGSNEQYF
d_gene: .
abundance: many
v_gene: TRBV7-2
j_gene: TRBJ2-7

CDR3nt: TGTGCCAGCAGCTTAGCGGGAGGGTTTGCAGATACGCAGTATTTT
CDR3aa: CASSLAGGFADTQYF
d_gene: TRBD2
abundance: many
v_gene: TRBV11-2
j_gene: TRBJ2-3

CDR3nt: TGTGCCAGCAGTTACCCGATCGGGGACATGAACACTGAAGCTTTCTTT
CDR3aa: CASSYPIGDMNTEAFF
d_gene: .
abundance: many
v_gene: TRBV6-2/TRBV6-3
j_gene: TRBJ1-1

CDR3nt: TGCGCCAGCAGCCAACAACCGGGGGGGACCACTGAAGCTTTCTTT
CDR3aa: CASSQQPGGTTEAFF
d_gene: .
abundance: many
v_gene: TRBV5-1
j_gene: TRBJ1-1

CDR3nt: TGTGCCAGCAGCTCAGGAGGCGCGGGTGGTAGCGGGATCCATGAGCAGTTCTTC
CDR3aa: CASSSGGAGGSGIHEQFF
d_gene: TRBD2
abundance: many
v_gene: TRBV11-2
j_gene: TRBJ2-1

CDR3nt: TGTGCCGGCGGACAGTCCGCTGGGGCCAACGTCCTGACTTTC
CDR3aa: CAGGQSAGANVLTF
d_gene: .
abundance: many
v_gene: TRBV2
j_gene: TRBJ2-6

CDR3nt: TGCAGCGTAAGAGCGGGAAGCTACAATGAGCAGTTCTTC
CDR3aa: CSVRAGSYNEQFF
d_gene: TRBD2
abundance: many
v_gene: TRBV29-1
j_gene: TRBJ2-1

CDR3nt: TGTGCCAGCAGAACTAGCGGGAGGACTTACAATGAGCAGTTCTTC
CDR3aa: CASRTSGRTYNEQFF
d_gene: TRBD2
abundance: many
v_gene: TRBV6-1
j_gene: TRBJ2-1

CDR3nt: TGTGCCAGCAGCCTTACCACCGGGACAGGGCCCGATACGCAGTATTTT
CDR3aa: CASSLTTGTGPDTQYF
d_gene: TRBD1
abundance: few
v_gene: TRBV28
j_gene: TRBJ2-3

CDR3nt: TGTGCCAGCAGTTTGACAGGGACGAATCAGCCCCAGCATTTT
CDR3aa: CASSLTGTNQPQHF
d_gene: TRBD1
abundance: many
v_gene: TRBV27
j_gene: TRBJ1-5

CDR3nt: TGTGCCAGCTCACCACTTACCGACCGGGCTGAAGCTTTCTTT
CDR3aa: CASSPLTDRAEAFF
d_gene: .
abundance: few
v_gene: TRBV18
j_gene: TRBJ1-1

CDR3nt: TGTGCCAGCAGTTTCTCCGGCGGGACAAACACCGGGGAGCTGTTTTTT
CDR3aa: CASSFSGGTNTGELFF
d_gene: .
abundance: many
v_gene: TRBV28
j_gene: TRBJ2-2

CDR3nt: TGCAGTGCTCCGGACAGGGGGCGTGGAGATACGCAGTATTTT
CDR3aa: CSAPDRGRGDTQYF
d_gene: TRBD1
abundance: .
v_gene: TRBV20-1
j_gene: TRBJ2-3